These T cell receptor beta chains were read from a single sample in a study of human T cells and chemical hapten exposure. TCRdb re-analysed the RACE reads in MiXCR, keeping a single row per CDR3 protein. The table has about 61,000 distinct CDR3 sequences, roughly 6.7% seen once. Sequencing used whole blood, obtained in connection with sensitization to the hapten diphenylcyclopropenone (DPC). The receptors shown here come from a woman in her twenties or thirties with alopecia areata. Some clones in this sample may be carry-over from other donors' samples. The CDR3 runs from the conserved cysteine through the conserved F or W. Each record gives: clone size, V gene, J gene, D gene, CDR3 DNA, CDR3 protein. D genes are given only for firm matches. Some rows mark clone size as missing; the rest say once, few, many or name a class of expanded clone.

>many|TRBV11-2|TRBJ1-1|TRBD1
TGTGCCAGCAGCTTAGTGGGGACAGGGACTGAAGCTTTCTTT
CASSLVGTGTEAFF
>few|TRBV5-1|TRBJ2-3|.
TGCGCCAGCAGCCCCGGGCGGGGGCGGGGAACGCAGTATTTT
CASSPGRGRGTQYF
>many|TRBV6-5|TRBJ1-1|TRBD1
TGTGCCAGCAGTTACGGTTACGGGACAGGGTATAACACTGAAGCTTTCTTT
CASSYGYGTGYNTEAFF
>many|TRBV18|TRBJ1-5|.
TGTGCCAGCTCAAGAGGGACGGATCAGCCCCAGCATTTT
CASSRGTDQPQHF
>.|TRBV5-1|TRBJ2-7|.
TGCGCTTCAGGATCGGGGACCAGCTCCTACGAGCAGTACTTC
CASGSGTSSYEQYF
>many|TRBV29-1|TRBJ2-1|.
TGCAGCGTTGAAGTTACCCGAACAAGGTCGTATGAGCAGTTCTTC
CSVEVTRTRSYEQFF
>many|TRBV9|TRBJ2-7|.
TGTGCCAGCAGCGTAGGACAGGAGAGCTCCTACGAGCAGTACTTC
CASSVGQESSYEQYF
>many|TRBV6-1|TRBJ2-7|.
TGTGCCAGCAGCCGAACGTGGGATTACGAGCAGTACTTC
CASSRTWDYEQYF
>many|TRBV7-2|TRBJ1-6|.
TGTGCCAGCAGCTTTTGGGTAGAGAGGGGTTCACCCCTCCACTTT
CASSFWVERGSPLHF
>many|TRBV20-1|TRBJ2-3|.
TGCAGTGCTACCAATCCCCGGGACTTCACAGATACGCAGTATTTT
CSATNPRDFTDTQYF
>.|TRBV5-1|TRBJ1-2|.
TGCGCCAGCAGCTTGGATTGGGGCGAGACCTATGGCTACACCTTC
CASSLDWGETYGYTF
>.|TRBV29-1|TRBJ2-3|TRBD2
TGCAGCGTTGGGGGGGGGAAGTGGGATACGCAGTATTTT
CSVGGGKWDTQYF
>few|TRBV7-9|TRBJ2-5|TRBD1
TGTGCCAGCAGCTTAGCGTTTGGGACAGGCCAAGAGACCCAGTACTTC
CASSLAFGTGQETQYF
>many|TRBV11-1|TRBJ1-5|.
TGTGCCAGCAGCTTAACTTCCGATCAGCCCCAGCATTTT
CASSLTSDQPQHF
>many|TRBV27|TRBJ1-4|.
TGTGCCAGCAGTTTATATCCAGGAATTGCAACTAATGAAAAACTGTTTTTT
CASSLYPGIATNEKLFF
>many|TRBV20-1|TRBJ1-1|.
TGCAGTGCTAGCTTTGTCAGGGGTTCGGGTGAAGCTTTCTTT
CSASFVRGSGEAFF
>many|TRBV7-8|TRBJ2-3|.
TGTGCCAGCAGCCTCAGGGACAGCACAGATACGCAGTATTTT
CASSLRDSTDTQYF
>few|TRBV7-9|TRBJ1-3|.
TGTGCCAGCAGTTCACAGGGCACAAACACCATATATTTT
CASSSQGTNTIYF
>many|TRBV6-6|TRBJ1-1|.
TGTGCCAGCCACGGCCGAACTACGATATCTGAAGCTTTCTTT
CASHGRTTISEAFF
>many|TRBV30|TRBJ1-2|.
TGTGCCTGGAGTGTACTGGGAGCATATGGCTACACCTTC
CAWSVLGAYGYTF
>many|TRBV5-1|TRBJ1-5|.
TGCGCCAGCAGCTTGGGTCAGGGTGGACAGCCCCAGCATTTT
CASSLGQGGQPQHF